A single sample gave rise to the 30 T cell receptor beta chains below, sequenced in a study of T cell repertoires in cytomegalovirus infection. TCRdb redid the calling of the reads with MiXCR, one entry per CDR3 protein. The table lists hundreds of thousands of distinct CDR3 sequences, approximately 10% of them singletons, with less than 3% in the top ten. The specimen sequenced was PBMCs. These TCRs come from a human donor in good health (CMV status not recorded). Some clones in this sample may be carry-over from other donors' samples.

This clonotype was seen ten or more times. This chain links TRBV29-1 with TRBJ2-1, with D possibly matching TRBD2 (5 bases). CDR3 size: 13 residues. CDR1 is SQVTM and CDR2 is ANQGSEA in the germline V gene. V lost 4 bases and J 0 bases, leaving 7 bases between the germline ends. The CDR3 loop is CSVVGSSYNEQFF. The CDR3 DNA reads TGCAGCGTTGTAGGGAGCTCCTACAATGAGCAGTTCTTC.

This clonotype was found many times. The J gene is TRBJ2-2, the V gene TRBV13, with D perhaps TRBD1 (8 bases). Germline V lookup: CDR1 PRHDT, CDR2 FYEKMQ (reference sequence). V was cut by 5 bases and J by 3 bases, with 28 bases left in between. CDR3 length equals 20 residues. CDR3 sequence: CASSATSDRVGAGDTGELFF. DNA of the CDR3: TGTGCCAGCAGCGCGACCTCGGACAGGGTCGGGGCGGGGGACACCGGGGAGCTGTTTTTT.

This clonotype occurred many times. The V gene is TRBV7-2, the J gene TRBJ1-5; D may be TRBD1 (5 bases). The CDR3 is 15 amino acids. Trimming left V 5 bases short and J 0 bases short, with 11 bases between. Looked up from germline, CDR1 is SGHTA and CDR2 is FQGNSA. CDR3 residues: CASSPGGSSNQPQHF. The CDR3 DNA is TGTGCCAGCAGCCCCGGGGGGTCTAGCAATCAGCCCCAGCATTTT.

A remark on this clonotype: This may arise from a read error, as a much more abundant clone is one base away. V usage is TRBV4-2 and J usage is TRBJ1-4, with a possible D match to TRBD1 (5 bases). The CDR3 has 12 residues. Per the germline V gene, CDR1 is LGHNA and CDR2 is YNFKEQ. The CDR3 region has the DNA TGTGCCAGCAGCCAACAGGGAGGAAAACTGTTGTTT. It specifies CASSQQGGKLLF.

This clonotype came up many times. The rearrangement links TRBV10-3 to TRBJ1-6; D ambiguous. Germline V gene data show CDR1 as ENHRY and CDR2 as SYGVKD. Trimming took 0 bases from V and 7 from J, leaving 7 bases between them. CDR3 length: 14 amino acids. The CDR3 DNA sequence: TGTGCCATCAGTGAGTCGCGACAAAATTCACCCCTCCACTTT. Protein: CAISESRQNSPLHF.

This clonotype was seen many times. The CDR3 is CASSPLASNTEAFF. CDR3 coding DNA: TGTGCCAGCAGCCCACTTGCGTCGAACACTGAAGCTTTCTTT. The chain uses TRBV7-9 and TRBJ1-1; D is ambiguous. V shed 5 bases and J shed 1 base, with 11 bases lying between them. The CDR3 contains 14 residues. CDR1 and CDR2 from the germline V gene are SEHNR and FQNEAQ (reference sequence).

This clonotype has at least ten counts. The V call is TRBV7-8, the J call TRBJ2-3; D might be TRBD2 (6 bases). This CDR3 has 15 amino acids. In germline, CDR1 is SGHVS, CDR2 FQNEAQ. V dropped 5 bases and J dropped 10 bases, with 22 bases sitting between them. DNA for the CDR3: TGTGCCAGCAGCGTGACTGGGGGTGCGGGGCCGGCGCAGTATTTT. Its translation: CASSVTGGAGPAQYF.

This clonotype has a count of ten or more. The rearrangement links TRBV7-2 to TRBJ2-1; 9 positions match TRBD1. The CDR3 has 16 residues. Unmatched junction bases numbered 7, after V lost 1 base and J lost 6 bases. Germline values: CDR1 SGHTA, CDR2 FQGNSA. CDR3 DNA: TGTGCCAGCAGCTTAGTGTGGGGACAGGGACGCAATGAGCAGTTCTTC. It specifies CASSLVWGQGRNEQFF.

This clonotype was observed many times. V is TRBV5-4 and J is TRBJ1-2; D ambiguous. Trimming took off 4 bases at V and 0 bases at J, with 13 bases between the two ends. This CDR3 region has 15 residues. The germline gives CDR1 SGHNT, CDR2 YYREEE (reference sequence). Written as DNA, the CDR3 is TGTGCCAGCAGCATGGCTAGGAACCCTAACTATGGCTACACCTTC. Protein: CASSMARNPNYGYTF.

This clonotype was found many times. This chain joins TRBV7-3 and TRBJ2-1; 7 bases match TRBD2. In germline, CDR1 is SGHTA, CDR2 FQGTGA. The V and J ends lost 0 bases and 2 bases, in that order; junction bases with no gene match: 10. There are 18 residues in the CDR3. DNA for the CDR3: TGTGCCAGCAGCTTAACGTTAGGGAGGGGTGGACCCTACAATGAGCAGTTCTTC. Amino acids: CASSLTLGRGGPYNEQFF.

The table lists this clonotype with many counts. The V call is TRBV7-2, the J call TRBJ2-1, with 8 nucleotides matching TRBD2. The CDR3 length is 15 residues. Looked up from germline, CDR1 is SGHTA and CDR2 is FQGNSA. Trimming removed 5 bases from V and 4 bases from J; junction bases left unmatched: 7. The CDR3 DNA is TGTGCCAGCAGCCCCGTGGGCGGGAGGTACAATGAGCAGTTCTTC. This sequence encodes CASSPVGGRYNEQFF.

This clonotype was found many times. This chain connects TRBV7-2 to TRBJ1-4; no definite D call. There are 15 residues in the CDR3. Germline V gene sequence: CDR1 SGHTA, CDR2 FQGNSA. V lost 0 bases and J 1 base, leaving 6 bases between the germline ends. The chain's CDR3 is CASSLARGTNEKLFF. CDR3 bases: TGTGCCAGCAGCTTAGCTCGGGGAACTAATGAAAAACTGTTTTTT.

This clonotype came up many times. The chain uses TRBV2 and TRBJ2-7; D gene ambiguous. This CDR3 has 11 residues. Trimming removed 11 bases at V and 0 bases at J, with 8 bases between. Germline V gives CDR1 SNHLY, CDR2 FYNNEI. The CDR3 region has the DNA TGTGCCTCCCAGGACTCCTACGAGCAGTACGTC. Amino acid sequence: CASQDSYEQYV.

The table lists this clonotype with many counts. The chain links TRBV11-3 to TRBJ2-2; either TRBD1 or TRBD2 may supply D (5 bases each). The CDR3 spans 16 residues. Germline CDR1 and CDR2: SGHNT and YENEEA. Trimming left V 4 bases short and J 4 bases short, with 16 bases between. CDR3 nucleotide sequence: TGTGCCAGCAGCTCTCGAGGGACCCTAGGCACCGGGGAGCTGTTTTTT. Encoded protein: CASSSRGTLGTGELFF.

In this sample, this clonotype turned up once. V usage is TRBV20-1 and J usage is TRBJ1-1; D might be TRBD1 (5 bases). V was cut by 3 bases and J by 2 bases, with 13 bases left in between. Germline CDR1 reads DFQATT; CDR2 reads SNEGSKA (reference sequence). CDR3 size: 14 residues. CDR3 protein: CSASGRGENTEAFF. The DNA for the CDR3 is TGCAGTGCTAGTGGGAGAGGGGAAAACACTGAAGCTTTCTTT.

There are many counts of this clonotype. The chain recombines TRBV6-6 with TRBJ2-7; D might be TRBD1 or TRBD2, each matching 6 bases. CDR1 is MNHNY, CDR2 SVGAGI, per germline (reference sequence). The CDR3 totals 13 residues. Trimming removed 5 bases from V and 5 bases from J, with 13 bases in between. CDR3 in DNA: TGTGCCAGCAGTCTGGGGGGCCAGGACGAGCAGTACGTC. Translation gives CASSLGGQDEQYV.

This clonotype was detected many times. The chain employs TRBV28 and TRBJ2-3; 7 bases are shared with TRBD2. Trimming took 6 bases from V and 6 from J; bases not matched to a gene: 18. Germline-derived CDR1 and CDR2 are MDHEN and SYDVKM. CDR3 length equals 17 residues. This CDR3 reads CASSMPPGSGTTDTQYF. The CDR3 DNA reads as TGTGCCAGCAGCATGCCTCCGGGATCAGGGACTACGGATACGCAGTATTTT.

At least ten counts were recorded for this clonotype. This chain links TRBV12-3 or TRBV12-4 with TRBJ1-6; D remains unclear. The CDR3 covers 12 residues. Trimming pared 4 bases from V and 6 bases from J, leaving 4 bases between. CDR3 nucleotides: TGTGCCAGCAGTTATGCTAATTCACCCCTCCACTTT. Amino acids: CASSYANSPLHF.

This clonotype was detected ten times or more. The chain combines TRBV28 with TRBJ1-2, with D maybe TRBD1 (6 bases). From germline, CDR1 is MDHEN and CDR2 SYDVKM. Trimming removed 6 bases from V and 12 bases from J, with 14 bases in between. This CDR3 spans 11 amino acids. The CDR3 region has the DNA TGTGCCAGCAGCCACCGACAGGCCCACACCTTC. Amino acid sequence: CASSHRQAHTF.

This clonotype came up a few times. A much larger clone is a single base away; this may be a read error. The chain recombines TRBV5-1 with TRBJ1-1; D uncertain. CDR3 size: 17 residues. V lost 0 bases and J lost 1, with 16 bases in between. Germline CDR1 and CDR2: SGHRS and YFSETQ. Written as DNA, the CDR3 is TGCGCCAGCAGCTTGGCGAACGCCCAGATATCGAACACTGAAGCTTTCTTT. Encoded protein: CASSLANAQISNTEAFF. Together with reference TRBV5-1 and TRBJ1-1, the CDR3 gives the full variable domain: KAGVTQTPRYLIKTRGQQVTLSCSPISGHRSVSWYQQTPGQGLQFLFEYFSETQRNKGNFPGRFSGRQFSNSRSEMNVSTLELGDSALYLCASSLANAQISNTEAFFGQGTRLTVV.

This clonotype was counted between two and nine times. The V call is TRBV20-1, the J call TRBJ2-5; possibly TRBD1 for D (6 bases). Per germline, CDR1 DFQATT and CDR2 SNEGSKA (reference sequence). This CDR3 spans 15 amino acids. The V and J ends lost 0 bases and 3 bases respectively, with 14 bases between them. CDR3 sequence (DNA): TGCAGTGCTAGAGACCCCCGGACAGCTAAAGAGACCCAGTACTTC. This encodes CSARDPRTAKETQYF.

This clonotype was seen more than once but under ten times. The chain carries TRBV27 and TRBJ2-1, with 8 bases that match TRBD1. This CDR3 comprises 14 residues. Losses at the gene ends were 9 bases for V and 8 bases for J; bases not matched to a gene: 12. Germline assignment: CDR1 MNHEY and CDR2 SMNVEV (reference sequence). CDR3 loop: CASLRGLGSYEQFF. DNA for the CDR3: TGTGCCAGTCTCAGGGGGCTCGGAAGCTATGAGCAGTTCTTC.

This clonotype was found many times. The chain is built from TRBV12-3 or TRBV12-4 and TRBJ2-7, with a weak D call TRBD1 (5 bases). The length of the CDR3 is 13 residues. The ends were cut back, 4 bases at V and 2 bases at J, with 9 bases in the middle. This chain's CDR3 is CASSWGFPYEQYF. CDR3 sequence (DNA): TGTGCCAGCAGTTGGGGCTTTCCCTACGAGCAGTACTTC.

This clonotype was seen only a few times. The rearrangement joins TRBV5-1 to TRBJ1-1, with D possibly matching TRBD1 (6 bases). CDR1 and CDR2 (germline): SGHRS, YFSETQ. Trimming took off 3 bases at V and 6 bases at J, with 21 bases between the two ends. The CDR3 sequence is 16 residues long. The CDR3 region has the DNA TGCGCCAGCAGCTGGGGTGGAATACAACAGGGTTCTGAAGCTTTCTTT. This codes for CASSWGGIQQGSEAFF.

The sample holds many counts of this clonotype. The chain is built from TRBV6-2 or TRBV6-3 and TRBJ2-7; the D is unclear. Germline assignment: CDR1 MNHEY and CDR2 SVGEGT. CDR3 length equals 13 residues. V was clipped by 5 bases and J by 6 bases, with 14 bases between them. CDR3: CASSPGLPSEQYV. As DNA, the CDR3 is TGTGCCAGCAGTCCCGGGCTACCCAGCGAGCAGTACGTC.

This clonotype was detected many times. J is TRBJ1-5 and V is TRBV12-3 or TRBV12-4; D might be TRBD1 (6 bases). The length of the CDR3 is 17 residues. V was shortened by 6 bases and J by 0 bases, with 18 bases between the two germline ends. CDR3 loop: CASRLEGGPDSNQPQHF. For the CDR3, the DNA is TGTGCCAGCAGGTTGGAGGGGGGTCCTGATAGCAATCAGCCCCAGCATTTT.

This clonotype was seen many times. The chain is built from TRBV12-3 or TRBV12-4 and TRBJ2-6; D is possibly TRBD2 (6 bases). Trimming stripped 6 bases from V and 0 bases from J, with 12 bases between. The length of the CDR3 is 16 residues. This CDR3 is CASRAGRTSGANVLTF. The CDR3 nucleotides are TGTGCCAGCAGGGCGGGACGGACCTCTGGGGCCAACGTCCTGACTTTC.

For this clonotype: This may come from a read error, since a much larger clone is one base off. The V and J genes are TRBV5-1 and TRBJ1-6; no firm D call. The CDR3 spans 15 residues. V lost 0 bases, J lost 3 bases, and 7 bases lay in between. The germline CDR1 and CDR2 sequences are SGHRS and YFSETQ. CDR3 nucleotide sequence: TGCGCCAGCAGCTTGGAGGTGTACTATAATTCACCCCTCCACTTT. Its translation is CASSLEVYYNSPLHF.

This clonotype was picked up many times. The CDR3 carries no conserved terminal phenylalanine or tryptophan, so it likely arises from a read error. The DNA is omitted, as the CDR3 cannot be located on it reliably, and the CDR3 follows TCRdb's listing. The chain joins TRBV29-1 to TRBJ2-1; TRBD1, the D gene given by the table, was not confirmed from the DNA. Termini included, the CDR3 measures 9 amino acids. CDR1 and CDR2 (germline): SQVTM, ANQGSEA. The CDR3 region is CSVEGGGAL.

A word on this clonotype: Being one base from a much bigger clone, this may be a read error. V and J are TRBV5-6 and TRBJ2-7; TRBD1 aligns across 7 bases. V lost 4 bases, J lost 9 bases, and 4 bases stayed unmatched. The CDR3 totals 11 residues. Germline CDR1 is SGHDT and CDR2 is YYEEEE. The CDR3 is CASSTTGAQYF. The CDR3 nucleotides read TGTGCCAGCAGCACTACAGGGGCGCAGTACTTC. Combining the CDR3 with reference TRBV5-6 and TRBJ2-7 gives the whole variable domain DAGVTQSPTHLIKTRGQQVTLRCSPKSGHDTVSWYQQALGQGPQFIFQYYEEEERQRGNFPDRFSGHQFPNYSSELNVNALLLGDSALYLCASSTTGAQYFGPGTRLTVT.